The TCR beta chain described here comes from a study of blood T cell repertoires in COVID-19. Study overall: Cohort 3 recovered donors had two negative PCRs, clearance, or symptom resolution. T cells, B-cell-depleted T cells, or PBMCs supplied cDNA or gDNA.

Cohorts were based on clinical histories the participants reported. Libraries were prepared by immunoSEQ multiplex PCR; TCRdb keeps only in-frame clonotypes and omits some of them. The sample shows over 250,000 clones, approximately 90% of them seen only once. V lost 1 base and J lost 8, with 15 bases in between. Germline V gene sequence: CDR1 SGHTA, CDR2 FQGTGA. CDR3 length equals 15 residues. This receptor was obtained from a woman aged 55-75 years in a cohort exposed to, infected with or recovered from COVID-19 (not recorded which). The sample consisted of PBMCs or T cells enriched from blood (not recorded which). V and J are TRBV7-3 and TRBJ2-1; no firm D call. The CDR3 loop reads CASSLSRSTFDEQFF. CDR3 in DNA: TGTGCCAGCAGCTTAAGCCGATCCACATTTGATGAGCAGTTCTTC.